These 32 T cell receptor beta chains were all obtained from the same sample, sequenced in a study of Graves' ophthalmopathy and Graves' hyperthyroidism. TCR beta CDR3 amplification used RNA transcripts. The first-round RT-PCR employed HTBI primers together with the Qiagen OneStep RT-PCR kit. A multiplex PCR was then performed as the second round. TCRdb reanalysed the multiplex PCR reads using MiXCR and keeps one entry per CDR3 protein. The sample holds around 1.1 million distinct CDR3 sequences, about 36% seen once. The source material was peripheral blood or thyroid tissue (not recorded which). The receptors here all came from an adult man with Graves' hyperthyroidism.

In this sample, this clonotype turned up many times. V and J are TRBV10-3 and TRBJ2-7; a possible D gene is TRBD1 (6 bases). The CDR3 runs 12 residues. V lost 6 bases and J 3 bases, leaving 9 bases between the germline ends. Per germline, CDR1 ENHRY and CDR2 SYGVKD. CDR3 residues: CAISTGNYEQYF. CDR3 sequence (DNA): TGTGCCATCAGCACAGGGAACTACGAGCAGTACTTC.

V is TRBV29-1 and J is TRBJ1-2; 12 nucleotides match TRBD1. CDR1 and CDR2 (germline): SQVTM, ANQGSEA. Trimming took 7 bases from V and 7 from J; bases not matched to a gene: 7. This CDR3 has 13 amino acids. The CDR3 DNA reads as TGCAGCGCCCCGGGACAGGGGGCTTCTGGCTACACCTTC. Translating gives CSAPGQGASGYTF.

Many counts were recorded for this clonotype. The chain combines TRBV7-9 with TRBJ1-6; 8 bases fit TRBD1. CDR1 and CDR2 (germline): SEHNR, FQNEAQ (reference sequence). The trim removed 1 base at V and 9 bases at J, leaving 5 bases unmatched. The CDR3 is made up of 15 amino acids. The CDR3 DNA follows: TGTGCCAGCAGCTTAGAAACGGGACAGGTTTCACCCCTCCACTTT. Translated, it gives CASSLETGQVSPLHF.

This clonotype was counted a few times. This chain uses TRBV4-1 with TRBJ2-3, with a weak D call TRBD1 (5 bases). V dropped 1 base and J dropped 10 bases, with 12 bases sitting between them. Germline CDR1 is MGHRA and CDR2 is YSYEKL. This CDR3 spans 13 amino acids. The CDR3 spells CASSQGQREAQYF. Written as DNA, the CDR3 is TGCGCCAGCAGCCAAGGACAGCGAGAAGCGCAGTATTTT.

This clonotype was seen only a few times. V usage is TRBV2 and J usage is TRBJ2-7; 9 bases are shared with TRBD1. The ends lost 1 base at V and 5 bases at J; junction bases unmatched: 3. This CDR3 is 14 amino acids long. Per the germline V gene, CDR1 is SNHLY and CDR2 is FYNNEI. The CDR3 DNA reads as TGTGCCAGCAGTGAAGGACAGGGGGTCCACGAGCAGTACTTC. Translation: CASSEGQGVHEQYF.

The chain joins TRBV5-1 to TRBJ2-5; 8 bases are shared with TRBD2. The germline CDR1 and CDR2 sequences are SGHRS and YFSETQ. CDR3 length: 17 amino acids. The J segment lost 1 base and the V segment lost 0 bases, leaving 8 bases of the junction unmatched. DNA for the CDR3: TGCGCCAGCAGCTTGGTGGGCGGGGGGCCCTCCCAAGAGACCCAGTACTTC. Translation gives CASSLVGGGPSQETQYF.

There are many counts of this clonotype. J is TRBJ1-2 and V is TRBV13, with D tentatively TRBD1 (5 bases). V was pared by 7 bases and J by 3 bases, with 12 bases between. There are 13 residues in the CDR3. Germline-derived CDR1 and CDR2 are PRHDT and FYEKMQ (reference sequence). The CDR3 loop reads CASNPVGDYGYTF. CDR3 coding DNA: TGTGCCAGCAACCCAGTGGGGGACTATGGCTACACCTTC.

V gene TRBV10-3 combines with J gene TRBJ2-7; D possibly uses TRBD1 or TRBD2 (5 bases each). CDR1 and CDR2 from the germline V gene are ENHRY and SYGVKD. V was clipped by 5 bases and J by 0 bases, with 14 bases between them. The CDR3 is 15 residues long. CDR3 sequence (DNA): TGTGCCATCAGTTATCTCGGGACGGCCTCCTACGAGCAGTACTTC. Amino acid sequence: CAISYLGTASYEQYF.

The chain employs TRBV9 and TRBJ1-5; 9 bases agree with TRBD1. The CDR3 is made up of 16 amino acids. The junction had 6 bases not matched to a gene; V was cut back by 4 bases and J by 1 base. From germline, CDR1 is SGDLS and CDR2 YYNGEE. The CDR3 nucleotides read TGTGCCAGCAGCTCCACGACAGGGGGAAGCAATCAGCCCCAGCATTTT. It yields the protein CASSSTTGGSNQPQHF.

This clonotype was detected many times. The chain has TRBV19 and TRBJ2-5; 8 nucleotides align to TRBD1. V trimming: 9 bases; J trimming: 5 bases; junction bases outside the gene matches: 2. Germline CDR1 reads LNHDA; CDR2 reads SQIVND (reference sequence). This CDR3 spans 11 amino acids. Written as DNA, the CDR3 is TGTGCCAGCAGGACAGGGGAGACCCAGTACTTC. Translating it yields CASRTGETQYF.

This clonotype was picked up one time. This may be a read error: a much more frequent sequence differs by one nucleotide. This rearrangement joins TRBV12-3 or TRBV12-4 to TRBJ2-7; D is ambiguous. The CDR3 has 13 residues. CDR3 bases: TGTGTCAGCCGTTTCCGTGACTCCTACGAGCAGTACTTC. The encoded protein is CVSRFRDSYEQYF.

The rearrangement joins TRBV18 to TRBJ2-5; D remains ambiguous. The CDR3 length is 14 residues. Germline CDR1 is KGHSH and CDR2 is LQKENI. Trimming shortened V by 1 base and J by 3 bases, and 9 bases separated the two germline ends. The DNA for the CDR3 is TGTGCCAGCTCACCACGCACAGAGAAAGAGACCCAGTACTTC. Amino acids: CASSPRTEKETQYF.

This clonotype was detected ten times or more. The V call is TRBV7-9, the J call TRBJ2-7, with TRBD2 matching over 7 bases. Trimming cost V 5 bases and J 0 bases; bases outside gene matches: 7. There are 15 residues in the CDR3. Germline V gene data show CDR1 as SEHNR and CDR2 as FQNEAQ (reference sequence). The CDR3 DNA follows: TGTGCCAGCAGCATCACGGGAGGCCGCTCCTACGAGCAGTACTTC. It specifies CASSITGGRSYEQYF.

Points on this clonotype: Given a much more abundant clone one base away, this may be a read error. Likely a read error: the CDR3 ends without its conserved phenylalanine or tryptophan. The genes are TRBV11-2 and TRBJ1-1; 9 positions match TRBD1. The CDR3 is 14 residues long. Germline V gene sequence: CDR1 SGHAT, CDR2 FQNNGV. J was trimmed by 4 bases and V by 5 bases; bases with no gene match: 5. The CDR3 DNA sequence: TGTGCCAGCAGCATACAGGGGGCCAGCACTGAAGCTTTCCTT. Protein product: CASSIQGASTEAFL.

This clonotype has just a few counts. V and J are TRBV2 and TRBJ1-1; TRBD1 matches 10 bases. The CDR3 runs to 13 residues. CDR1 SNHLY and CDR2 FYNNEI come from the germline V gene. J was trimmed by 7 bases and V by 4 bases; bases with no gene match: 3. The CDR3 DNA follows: TGTGCCAGCAGTGTGGACAGGGGGATTGAAGCTTTCTTT. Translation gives CASSVDRGIEAFF.

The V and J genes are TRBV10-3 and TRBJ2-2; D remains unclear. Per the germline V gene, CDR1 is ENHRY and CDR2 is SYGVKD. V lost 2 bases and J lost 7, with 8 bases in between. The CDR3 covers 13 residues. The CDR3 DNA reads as TGTGCCATCAGTGAGCGTGGCTACGGGGAGCTGTTTTTT. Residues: CAISERGYGELFF.

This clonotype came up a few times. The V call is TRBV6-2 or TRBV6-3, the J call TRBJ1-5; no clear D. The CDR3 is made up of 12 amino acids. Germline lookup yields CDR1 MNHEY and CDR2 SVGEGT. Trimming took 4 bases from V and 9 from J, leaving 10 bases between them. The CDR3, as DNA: TGTGCCAGCAGTTTTACATTTCGGCCCCAGCATTTT. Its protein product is CASSFTFRPQHF.

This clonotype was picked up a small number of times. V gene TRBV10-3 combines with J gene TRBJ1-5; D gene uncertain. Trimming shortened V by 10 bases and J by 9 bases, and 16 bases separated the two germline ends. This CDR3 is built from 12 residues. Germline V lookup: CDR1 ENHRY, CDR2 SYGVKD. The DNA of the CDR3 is TGTGCCAGCAAGGAATTCGAGGGGCCCCAGCATTTT. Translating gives CASKEFEGPQHF.

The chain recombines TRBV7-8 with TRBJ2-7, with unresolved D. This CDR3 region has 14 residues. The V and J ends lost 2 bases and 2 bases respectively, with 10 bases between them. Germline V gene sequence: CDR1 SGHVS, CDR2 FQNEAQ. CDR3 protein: CASSLFRLAYEQYF. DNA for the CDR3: TGTGCCAGCAGCTTATTTAGGTTAGCCTACGAGCAGTACTTC.

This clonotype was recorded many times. CDR3 protein: CSAPQTGRSNQPQHF. In DNA, the CDR3 is TGCAGTGCTCCCCAAACAGGGCGCAGCAATCAGCCCCAGCATTTT. The gene calls are TRBV20-1 and TRBJ1-5; D may be TRBD1 (6 bases). This CDR3 comprises 15 residues. V was shortened by 5 bases and J by 1 base, with 15 bases between the two germline ends. The V gene's germline CDR1 is DFQATT and CDR2 SNEGSKA (reference sequence).

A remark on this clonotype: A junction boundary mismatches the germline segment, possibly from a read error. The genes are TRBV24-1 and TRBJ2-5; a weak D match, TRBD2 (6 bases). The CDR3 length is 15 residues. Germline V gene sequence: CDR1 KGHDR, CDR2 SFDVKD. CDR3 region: CAASDPVGGQETQYF. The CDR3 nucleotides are TGTGCCGCCAGCGATCCCGTCGGGGGACAAGAGACCCAGTACTTC.

The CDR3 nucleotides are TGTGCCACCAGTGACTCGGGAGAAGGGGGTGAGACCCAGTACTTC. Its protein is CATSDSGEGGETQYF. The rearrangement joins TRBV24-1 to TRBJ2-5; D is perhaps TRBD1 or TRBD2 (6 bases each). The length of the CDR3 is 15 residues. Trimming stripped 4 bases from V and 5 bases from J, with 16 bases between. Germline CDR1 KGHDR, CDR2 SFDVKD.

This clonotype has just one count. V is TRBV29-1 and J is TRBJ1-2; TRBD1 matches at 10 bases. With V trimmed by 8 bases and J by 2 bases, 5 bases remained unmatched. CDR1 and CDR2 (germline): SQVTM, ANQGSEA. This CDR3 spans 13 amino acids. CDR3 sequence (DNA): TGCAGCACCAAGACAGGGGGCAACTATGGCTACACCTTC. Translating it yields CSTKTGGNYGYTF.

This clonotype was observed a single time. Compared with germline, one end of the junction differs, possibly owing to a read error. CDR3 sequence (DNA): TGTGCCAGCTCAGTCGTCGAGAACACTGATGCTTTCTTT. Translation: CASSVVENTDAFF. V usage is TRBV25-1 and J usage is TRBJ1-1; D ambiguous. CDR1 and CDR2 (germline): MGHDK, SYGVNS. The CDR3 runs 13 residues.

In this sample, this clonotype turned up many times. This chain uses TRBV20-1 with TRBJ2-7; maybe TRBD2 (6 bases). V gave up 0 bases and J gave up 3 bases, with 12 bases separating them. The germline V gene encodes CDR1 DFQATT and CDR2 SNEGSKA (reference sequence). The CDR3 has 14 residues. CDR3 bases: TGCAGTGCTAGAGATGAACGGGAGAGCTACGAGCAGTACTTC. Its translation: CSARDERESYEQYF.

The CDR3 coding sequence is TGTGCCAGCCAACTGGGGAATTCACCCCTCCACTTT. Protein: CASQLGNSPLHF. The rearrangement uses TRBV11-3 and TRBJ1-6; D is unclear. With 8 bases removed from V and 7 bases from J, the gap between germline ends came to 9 bases. The CDR3 totals 12 residues. CDR1 and CDR2 from the germline V gene are SGHNT and YENEEA.

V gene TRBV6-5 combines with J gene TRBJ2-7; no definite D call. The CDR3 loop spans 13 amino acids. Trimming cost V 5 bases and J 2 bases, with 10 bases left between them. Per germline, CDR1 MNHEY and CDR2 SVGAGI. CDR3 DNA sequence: TGTGCCAGCAGTAACAGCGCGACCTACGAGCAGTACTTC. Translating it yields CASSNSATYEQYF.

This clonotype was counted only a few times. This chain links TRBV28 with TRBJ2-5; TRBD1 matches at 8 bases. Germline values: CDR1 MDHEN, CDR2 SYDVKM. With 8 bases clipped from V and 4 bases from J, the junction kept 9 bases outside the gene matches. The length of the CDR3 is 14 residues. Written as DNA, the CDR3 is TGTGCCAGCCGCCAACCGGGACAGGTAGAGACCCAGTACTTC. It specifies CASRQPGQVETQYF.

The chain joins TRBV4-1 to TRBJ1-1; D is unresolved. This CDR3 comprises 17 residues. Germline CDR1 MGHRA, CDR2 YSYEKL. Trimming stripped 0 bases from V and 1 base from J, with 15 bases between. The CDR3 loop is CASSQDAVGIQNTEAFF. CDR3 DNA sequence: TGCGCCAGCAGCCAAGACGCTGTAGGAATTCAGAACACTGAAGCTTTCTTT.

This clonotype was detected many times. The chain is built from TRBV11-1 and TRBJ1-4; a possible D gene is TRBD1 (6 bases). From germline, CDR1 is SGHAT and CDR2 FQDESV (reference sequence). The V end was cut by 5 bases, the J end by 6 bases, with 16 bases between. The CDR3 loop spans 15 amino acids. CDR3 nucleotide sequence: TGTGCCAGCAGCCTCGAGAGGGACACCGATGAAAAACTGTTTTTT. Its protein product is CASSLERDTDEKLFF.

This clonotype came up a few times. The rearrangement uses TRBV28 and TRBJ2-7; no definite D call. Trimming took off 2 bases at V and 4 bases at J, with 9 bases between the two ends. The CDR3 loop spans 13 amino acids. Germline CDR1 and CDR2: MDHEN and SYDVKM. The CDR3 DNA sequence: TGTGCCAGCAGTTTACCCCCGTTGTACGAGCAGTACTTC. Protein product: CASSLPPLYEQYF.

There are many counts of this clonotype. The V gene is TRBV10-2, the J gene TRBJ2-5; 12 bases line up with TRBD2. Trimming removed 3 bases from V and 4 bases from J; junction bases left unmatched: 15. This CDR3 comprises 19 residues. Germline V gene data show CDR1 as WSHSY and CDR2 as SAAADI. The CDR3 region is CASSDPVQLAGGPGETQYF. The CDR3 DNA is TGCGCCAGCAGTGACCCCGTCCAGCTAGCGGGGGGGCCAGGAGAGACCCAGTACTTC.